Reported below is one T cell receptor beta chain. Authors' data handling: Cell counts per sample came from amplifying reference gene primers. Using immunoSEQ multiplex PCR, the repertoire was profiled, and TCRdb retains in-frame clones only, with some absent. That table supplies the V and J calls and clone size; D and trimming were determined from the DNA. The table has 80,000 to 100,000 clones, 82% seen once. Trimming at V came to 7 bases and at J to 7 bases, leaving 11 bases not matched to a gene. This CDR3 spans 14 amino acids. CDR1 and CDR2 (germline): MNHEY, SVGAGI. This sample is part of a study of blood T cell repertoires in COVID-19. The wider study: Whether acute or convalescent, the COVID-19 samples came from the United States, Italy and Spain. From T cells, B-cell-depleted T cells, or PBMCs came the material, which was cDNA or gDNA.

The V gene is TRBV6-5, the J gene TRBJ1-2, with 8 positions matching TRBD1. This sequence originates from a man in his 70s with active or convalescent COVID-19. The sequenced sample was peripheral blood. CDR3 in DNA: TGTGCCAGCACTCAGGACAGGGTTGGGGGTGGCTACACCTTC. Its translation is CASTQDRVGGGYTF.